Shown below are 20 T cell receptor beta chains from a single sample sequenced in a study of blood T cell repertoires in COVID-19. Profiled with immunoSEQ multiplex PCR; TCRdb holds only in-frame clones, not every one. Among 130,000 or so clones listed, 70% to 90% were seen once. The sequenced material came from peripheral blood. These receptors were obtained from a man aged 45-65 years with acute or convalescent COVID-19.

This clone was counted once. The chain employs TRBV13 and TRBJ1-4; the D is unclear. Trimming left V 4 bases short and J 5 bases short, with 14 bases between. The CDR3 length is 15 residues. Germline-derived CDR1 and CDR2 are PRHDT and FYEKMQ (reference sequence). The DNA of the CDR3 is TGTGCCAGCAGCTCCCGACGAGGCCCAAATGAAAAACTGTTTTTT. It codes for CASSSRRGPNEKLFF. Based on the CDR3 plus reference TRBV13 and TRBJ1-4, the full variable domain is AAGVIQSPRHLIKEKRETATLKCYPIPRHDTVYWYQQGPGQDPQFLISFYEKMQSDKGSIPDRFSAQQFSDYHSELNMSSLELGDSALYFCASSSRRGPNEKLFFGSGTQLSVL.

The chain links TRBV19 to TRBJ2-1; D perhaps matches TRBD1 (6 bases). CDR1 and CDR2 (germline): LNHDA, SQIVND (reference sequence). CDR3 length: 15 residues. The germline V and J ends were trimmed by 3 bases and 0 bases, with 9 bases remaining between them. The CDR3 sequence: CASSMVGASYNEQFF. The CDR3 DNA reads TGTGCCAGTAGTATGGTGGGGGCCTCCTACAATGAGCAGTTCTTC.

The chain joins TRBV19 to TRBJ1-2; 7 bases line up with TRBD1. V was clipped by 4 bases and J by 5 bases; unmatched bases: 7. CDR3 length equals 14 residues. CDR1 LNHDA and CDR2 SQIVND come from the germline V gene (reference sequence). The CDR3 reads CASSTGTAPYGYTF. DNA for the CDR3: TGTGCCAGTAGTACAGGGACAGCTCCATATGGCTACACCTTC.

V gene TRBV19 combines with J gene TRBJ1-2; TRBD1 agrees at 9 bases. This CDR3 is 16 amino acids long. The J segment lost 4 bases and the V segment lost 4 bases, leaving 10 bases of the junction unmatched. Germline loops: CDR1 LNHDA, CDR2 SQIVND (reference sequence). The CDR3 loop reads CASSSLGQGFGYGYTF. The DNA of the CDR3 is TGTGCCAGTAGTAGCTTGGGACAGGGCTTTGGCTATGGCTACACCTTC.

The V and J genes are TRBV18 and TRBJ2-3, with 10 positions matching TRBD2. The CDR3 length is 15 residues. Trimming at V came to 6 bases and at J to 4 bases, leaving 7 bases not matched to a gene. In germline, CDR1 is KGHSH, CDR2 LQKENI. In nucleotides, the CDR3 is TGTGCCAGCTCTCCTAGCGGGAGTGCCGCAGATACGCAGTATTTT. As protein: CASSPSGSAADTQYF.

The count of this clone is one. V usage is TRBV24-1 and J usage is TRBJ2-4, with D possibly matching TRBD2 (6 bases). The CDR3 totals 15 residues. Germline values: CDR1 KGHDR, CDR2 SFDVKD. V dropped 3 bases and J dropped 6 bases, with 14 bases sitting between them. CDR3 in amino acids: CATSDVEGRGNIQYF. The CDR3 bases are TGTGCCACCAGTGATGTGGAGGGCCGGGGAAACATTCAGTACTTC.

The chain combines TRBV5-1 with TRBJ1-3; D may be TRBD1 (6 bases). The CDR3 totals 15 residues. Deletions cut 4 bases from V and 4 bases from J, with 15 bases between. Per germline, CDR1 SGHRS and CDR2 YFSETQ. The CDR3 reads CASSAATGNGNTIYF. The CDR3 DNA reads as TGCGCCAGCAGCGCCGCCACAGGGAACGGAAACACCATATATTTT.

The chain combines TRBV23-1 with TRBJ1-4; D unresolved. TRBV23-1 has ORF status, its function being uncertain. V gave up 0 bases and J gave up 0 bases, with 5 bases separating them. The CDR3 sequence is 15 residues long. The CDR3 DNA sequence: TGCGCCAGCAGTCAATCGAGAACAACTAATGAAAAACTGTTTTTT. It codes for CASSQSRTTNEKLFF.

V usage is TRBV7-9 and J usage is TRBJ2-3; the match to TRBD2 covers 8 bases. The germline gives CDR1 SEHNR, CDR2 FQNEAQ (reference sequence). This CDR3 comprises 15 residues. V dropped 5 bases and J dropped 6; count of bases not matched to a gene: 10. The CDR3 region is CASSKSGSSHDTQYF. The CDR3 DNA sequence: TGTGCCAGCAGCAAAAGCGGGAGTTCCCATGATACGCAGTATTTT.

This sequence joins TRBV19 and TRBJ1-1; D perhaps matches TRBD1 (6 bases). CDR3 length: 14 residues. Looked up from germline, CDR1 is LNHDA and CDR2 is SQIVND (reference sequence). Trimming removed 6 bases at V and 4 bases at J, with 15 bases between. The CDR3 spells CASRNRQVATEAFF. The CDR3 region has the DNA TGTGCCAGTAGAAATCGACAGGTGGCCACTGAAGCTTTCTTT.

This sequence joins TRBV19 and TRBJ1-1; D is ambiguous. V gave up 4 bases and J gave up 0 bases, with 12 bases separating them. From germline, CDR1 is LNHDA and CDR2 SQIVND (reference sequence). This CDR3 has 15 amino acids. In nucleotides, the CDR3 is TGTGCCAGTAGTACAGTCCAGGTCATGAACACTGAAGCTTTCTTT. Translating it yields CASSTVQVMNTEAFF.

This chain connects TRBV5-1 to TRBJ2-3; D is perhaps TRBD1 (5 bases). CDR1 is SGHRS and CDR2 is YFSETQ in the germline V gene. Trimming pared 4 bases from V and 1 base from J, leaving 10 bases between. The CDR3 is made up of 14 amino acids. This chain's CDR3 is CASSQGHRTDTQYF. The CDR3 nucleotides are TGCGCCAGCAGCCAAGGACACCGCACAGATACGCAGTATTTT.

This chain links TRBV18 with TRBJ2-7, with D maybe TRBD1 (5 bases). Germline loops: CDR1 KGHSH, CDR2 LQKENI. V dropped 3 bases and J dropped 5 bases, with 17 bases sitting between them. The CDR3 covers 15 residues. CDR3 amino acids: CASSPFESGNNEQYF. The DNA of the CDR3 is TGTGCCAGCTCACCGTTTGAGTCAGGGAATAACGAGCAGTACTTC.

The genes are TRBV6-2 or TRBV6-3 and TRBJ2-3, with 8 bases lining up with TRBD2. V lost 2 bases, J lost 9 bases, and 7 bases stayed unmatched. Germline CDR1 MNHEY, CDR2 SVGEGT. The length of the CDR3 is 14 residues. The CDR3 loop is CASSYEGLGGTQYF. DNA for the CDR3: TGTGCCAGCAGTTACGAGGGACTAGGTGGCACGCAGTATTTT.

CDR3 sequence reads: CASSDTRGTEAFF. The CDR3 bases are TGTGCCAGCAGTGACACCCGGGGCACTGAAGCTTTCTTT. The chain uses TRBV2 and TRBJ1-1; D is undetermined. V was shortened by 3 bases and J by 4 bases, with 9 bases between the two germline ends. Germline V gene lookup returns CDR1 SNHLY and CDR2 FYNNEI. The CDR3 is 13 residues long.

The rearrangement uses TRBV25-1 and TRBJ2-1; 13 nucleotides line up with TRBD2. The trim removed 8 bases at V and 14 bases at J, leaving 6 bases unmatched. This CDR3 comprises 12 residues. The germline V gene has CDR1 MGHDK and CDR2 SYGVNS. As DNA, the CDR3 is TGTGCCAGCCGACTAGCGGGAGGATGGGAGTTCTTC. Protein: CASRLAGGWEFF.

The rearrangement links TRBV5-1 to TRBJ2-7, with 9 positions matching TRBD2. Germline V gives CDR1 SGHRS, CDR2 YFSETQ. The CDR3 has 16 residues. Trimming cost V 0 bases and J 5 bases; bases outside gene matches: 9. The CDR3: CASSLVPSGKFNEQYF. CDR3 in DNA: TGCGCCAGCAGCTTGGTCCCTAGCGGGAAGTTCAACGAGCAGTACTTC.

The chain links TRBV27 to TRBJ2-5; 9 nucleotides match TRBD1. Trimming at V came to 6 bases and at J to 5 bases, leaving 7 bases not matched to a gene. The CDR3 has 14 residues. In germline, CDR1 is MNHEY, CDR2 SMNVEV (reference sequence). The CDR3 nucleotides read TGTGCCAGCAGCCTCCTAGGGACAGGGGAGACCCAGTACTTC. It is translated as CASSLLGTGETQYF.

The chain has TRBV5-1 and TRBJ1-6; TRBD1 is a possible D gene (5 bases). CDR1 SGHRS and CDR2 YFSETQ come from the germline V gene. V was clipped by 5 bases and J by 5 bases, with 11 bases between them. The CDR3 runs to 14 residues. The DNA of the CDR3 is TGCGCCAGCAGTATAGGAGGGGATAATTCACCCCTCCACTTT. Its protein product is CASSIGGDNSPLHF.

This chain connects TRBV24-1 to TRBJ1-5; D ambiguous. This CDR3 spans 16 amino acids. Trimming left V 1 base short and J 2 bases short, with 11 bases between. Germline-derived CDR1 and CDR2 are KGHDR and SFDVKD. This chain's CDR3 is CATSDFTGQGNQPQHF. The CDR3 nucleotides are TGTGCCACCAGTGATTTTACCGGTCAAGGCAATCAGCCCCAGCATTTT.